Below, one T cell receptor (beta chain) is given with its context. The record originates from a study of control samples from healthy donors and cancer patients. The CDR3 spans 16 residues. Trimming removed 5 bases from V and 10 bases from J; junction bases left unmatched: 11. CDR1 is LNHNV and CDR2 is YYDKDF in the germline V gene (reference sequence). Assay: immunoSEQ multiplex PCR; the TCRdb copy retains only in-frame clones and omits some. The table records about 150,000 clones, around 90% of them present only once. The TCR sequence derives from a man aged 25-45 years in good health. The sample taken for sequencing was blood. The chain uses TRBV15 and TRBJ2-1; 13 nucleotides match TRBD2. DNA of the CDR3: TGTGCCACCAGCCCCCGACTAGCGGGAGGAATAGGCGAGCAGTTCTTC. Translated, it gives CATSPRLAGGIGEQFF.